The 24 T cell receptor beta chains below come from one sample, sequenced in a study of Graves' ophthalmopathy and Graves' hyperthyroidism. Researchers took RNA transcripts and amplified TCR beta CDR3 regions from them. HTBI primers primed a first-round RT-PCR, and a second-round multiplex PCR followed. TCRdb re-called the multiplex PCR reads through MiXCR, storing one row per CDR3 protein. The table includes around 660,000 distinct CDR3 sequences, about two fifths detected once. Sequenced sample: peripheral blood. The receptors originated from an adult man with Graves' ophthalmopathy.

The chain is built from TRBV5-4 and TRBJ1-4; D perhaps matches TRBD1 (6 bases). Trimming pared 4 bases from V and 0 bases from J, leaving 10 bases between. CDR1 SGHNT and CDR2 YYREEE come from the germline V gene (reference sequence). The CDR3 is 15 amino acids. The CDR3 nucleotides read TGTGCCAGCAGCACAGGGATAGCAACTAATGAAAAACTGTTTTTT. It encodes CASSTGIATNEKLFF.

This chain connects TRBV6-4 to TRBJ2-2; D is possibly TRBD2 (5 bases). Germline V gene lookup returns CDR1 MRHNA and CDR2 SNTAGT. The length of the CDR3 is 14 residues. V was shortened by 3 bases and J by 2 bases, with 7 bases between the two germline ends. CDR3 nucleotides: TGTGCCAGCAGTGATCGGGATAACACCGGGGAGCTGTTTTTT. As protein: CASSDRDNTGELFF.

This clonotype was seen a handful of times. The chain uses TRBV25-1 and TRBJ2-7; no reliable D call. Trimming pared 4 bases from V and 12 bases from J, leaving 13 bases between. Germline CDR1 and CDR2: MGHDK and SYGVNS. The CDR3 consists of 11 residues. CDR3 in amino acids: CASSASILWYF. In DNA form, the CDR3 reads TGTGCCAGCAGTGCGTCTATCTTGTGGTACTTC.

The sample holds a few counts of this clonotype. The V call is TRBV20-1, the J call TRBJ2-7; D gene uncertain. Deletions cut 2 bases from V and 4 bases from J, with 6 bases between. This CDR3 has 11 amino acids. CDR1 DFQATT and CDR2 SNEGSKA come from the germline V gene (reference sequence). The CDR3 sequence: CSARYLYEQYF. The CDR3 DNA sequence: TGCAGTGCTAGATACTTGTACGAGCAGTACTTC.

The V call is TRBV7-9, the J call TRBJ2-5; D perhaps matches TRBD2 (6 bases). Trimming left V 4 bases short and J 3 bases short, with 9 bases between. This CDR3 has 13 residues. The germline V gene has CDR1 SEHNR and CDR2 FQNEAQ (reference sequence). The CDR3 nucleotides read TGTGCCAGCAGCTCGGGGGTAGAAGAGACCCAGTACTTC. This gives the protein CASSSGVEETQYF.

This clonotype was picked up many times. The chain employs TRBV25-1 and TRBJ2-2, with TRBD2 matching 8 bases. This CDR3 region has 15 residues. Germline lookup yields CDR1 MGHDK and CDR2 SYGVNS. The V gene end was trimmed by 9 bases and the J gene end by 0 bases; junction bases not matched to a gene: 6. In DNA, the CDR3 is TGTGCCAGTTGCCCAGCGGGAGCGAACACCGGGGAGCTGTTTTTT. Amino acids: CASCPAGANTGELFF. Based on the CDR3 plus reference TRBV25-1 and TRBJ2-2, the full variable domain is EADIYQTPRYLVIGTGKKITLECSQTMGHDKMYWYQQDPGMELHLIHYSYGVNSTEKGDLSSESTVSRIRTEHFPLTLESARPSHTSQYLCASCPAGANTGELFFGEGSRLTVL.

The chain combines TRBV10-3 with TRBJ1-1; D may be TRBD1 (6 bases). The germline V and J ends were trimmed by 5 bases and 5 bases, with 9 bases remaining between them. The CDR3 runs 12 residues. Germline CDR1 reads ENHRY; CDR2 reads SYGVKD. The CDR3 bases are TGTGCCATCAGTATAGGGGGAACTGAAGCTTTCTTT. Translating gives CAISIGGTEAFF.

This clonotype was seen at least ten times. This chain joins TRBV7-3 and TRBJ2-2; no firm D call. Looked up from germline, CDR1 is SGHTA and CDR2 is FQGTGA. This CDR3 comprises 13 residues. With 0 bases removed from V and 5 bases from J, the gap between germline ends came to 4 bases. This CDR3 reads CASSLTGTGELFF. Here the CDR3 DNA reads TGTGCCAGCAGCTTAACGGGGACCGGGGAGCTGTTTTTT.

This clonotype was counted a few times. The J gene is TRBJ1-2, the V gene TRBV4-3; 7 bases are a match to TRBD1. This CDR3 has 15 amino acids. Germline V gene sequence: CDR1 LGHNA, CDR2 YSLEER. After removal of 1 base from V and 4 bases from J, the junction contained 6 bases not matched to a gene. CDR3 coding DNA: TGCGCCAGCAGCCAAGGGGCCAGGGGGTTCTATGGCTACACCTTC. It is translated as CASSQGARGFYGYTF.

The genes are TRBV20-1 and TRBJ2-7; 9 bases are a match to TRBD2. The CDR3 has 15 amino acids. Unmatched junction bases numbered 8, after V lost 3 bases and J lost 2 bases. The V gene's germline CDR1 is DFQATT and CDR2 SNEGSKA (reference sequence). Here the CDR3 DNA reads TGCAGTGCTAGTAAGGCTAGCGGGGTAACCTACGAGCAGTACTTC. This translates into CSASKASGVTYEQYF.

This clonotype showed up just a few times. This sequence joins TRBV4-2 and TRBJ2-7; 7 positions match TRBD1. CDR1 LGHNA and CDR2 YNFKEQ come from the germline V gene. V shed 3 bases and J 3 bases; nucleotides not matched to a gene: 8. The length of the CDR3 is 15 residues. The CDR3 DNA follows: TGTGCCAGCAGCCACGCTGGACAGGACCTCTACGAGCAGTACTTC. Encoded protein: CASSHAGQDLYEQYF.

This clonotype was recorded at least ten times. The gene calls are TRBV6-5 and TRBJ1-2, with D possibly being TRBD1 (5 bases). Germline-derived CDR1 and CDR2 are MNHEY and SVGAGI. V was pared by 2 bases and J by 4 bases, with 8 bases between. The CDR3 covers 13 residues. The CDR3 nucleotides are TGTGCCAGCAGTTACCAGGGACCCTATGGCTACACCTTC. Protein sequence: CASSYQGPYGYTF.

This clonotype was counted at least ten times. V gene TRBV20-1 combines with J gene TRBJ1-5, with a possible D match to TRBD1 (6 bases). The CDR3 has 15 amino acids. Deletions cut 0 bases from V and 7 bases from J, with 16 bases between. Germline V lookup: CDR1 DFQATT, CDR2 SNEGSKA (reference sequence). The CDR3 region is CSARDPQGVDQPQHF. The CDR3, as DNA: TGCAGTGCTAGAGACCCACAGGGAGTAGACCAGCCCCAGCATTTT.

This clonotype has just a few counts. This chain links TRBV7-9 with TRBJ2-3; TRBD1 matches at 9 bases. The CDR3 runs 16 residues. Germline V gene lookup returns CDR1 SEHNR and CDR2 FQNEAQ (reference sequence). Trimming cost V 2 bases and J 2 bases; bases outside gene matches: 5. CDR3 sequence (DNA): TGTGCCAGCAGCTTAAGACAGGGGGGAACCACAGATACGCAGTATTTT. Translated, it gives CASSLRQGGTTDTQYF.

This clonotype appeared once. The chain couples TRBV7-8 to TRBJ2-5, with 8 bases that match TRBD1. V gave up 6 bases and J gave up 5 bases; unmatched junction bases: 17. The CDR3 is made up of 17 amino acids. Germline CDR1 reads SGHVS; CDR2 reads FQNEAQ. The CDR3 DNA sequence: TGTGCCAGCAGGTACCCCGGGGACAGGATAGCCGGGGAGACCCAGTACTTC. Protein: CASRYPGDRIAGETQYF.

This clonotype was recorded at least ten times. The chain couples TRBV2 to TRBJ1-1; D is perhaps TRBD1 (5 bases). Germline-derived CDR1 and CDR2 are SNHLY and FYNNEI. V was shortened by 6 bases and J by 7 bases, with 12 bases between the two germline ends. CDR3 length: 12 amino acids. CDR3 sequence (DNA): TGTGCCAGCAGACGGGACGGTGATGAAGCTTTCTTT. It translates to CASRRDGDEAFF.

This clonotype showed up many times. The J gene is TRBJ2-2, the V gene TRBV15; D might be TRBD2 (6 bases). This CDR3 has 16 residues. Looked up from germline, CDR1 is LNHNV and CDR2 is YYDKDF (reference sequence). V was cut by 0 bases and J by 5 bases, with 13 bases left in between. CDR3 DNA: TGTGCCACCAGCAGAGAGGGGCAGGGAGGAACCGGGGAGCTGTTTTTT. It codes for CATSREGQGGTGELFF.

This clonotype was counted many times. V and J are TRBV19 and TRBJ1-3; maybe TRBD1 (5 bases). Germline lookup yields CDR1 LNHDA and CDR2 SQIVND (reference sequence). V was clipped by 7 bases and J by 0 bases, with 13 bases between them. This CDR3 spans 15 amino acids. CDR3 region: CASTLGAASGNTIYF. Written as DNA, the CDR3 is TGTGCCAGTACCCTTGGGGCAGCCTCTGGAAACACCATATATTTT.

This clonotype was seen many times. The chain links TRBV6-5 to TRBJ1-2; no reliable D call. The CDR3 covers 13 residues. Trimming shortened V by 0 bases and J by 3 bases, and 5 bases separated the two germline ends. Looked up from germline, CDR1 is MNHEY and CDR2 is SVGAGI. CDR3 residues: CASSYSGDYGYTF. The CDR3 nucleotides are TGTGCCAGCAGTTACTCCGGGGACTATGGCTACACCTTC.

Remarks on this clonotype: One end of the junction fails to match germline, which may point to a read error. The CDR3 DNA reads as TGTGCCAGCAGCACCCAGACAGGGCCTAATAAAAAACTGTTTTTT. This translates into CASSTQTGPNKKLFF. The V and J genes are TRBV14 and TRBJ1-4; 7 positions agree with TRBD1. This CDR3 is built from 15 residues. The V gene's germline CDR1 is SGHDN and CDR2 FVKESK.

The chain employs TRBV29-1 and TRBJ2-7, with D perhaps TRBD1 or TRBD2 (5 bases each). CDR1 and CDR2 (germline): SQVTM, ANQGSEA. This CDR3 has 11 amino acids. The germline V and J ends were trimmed by 4 bases and 6 bases, with 10 bases remaining between them. CDR3 nucleotide sequence: TGCAGCGTTGGAGGGGCCGGCGAGCAGTACTTC. Amino acid sequence: CSVGGAGEQYF.

Details on this clonotype: The junction does not match germline at one end; this may be a read error. V gene TRBV7-9 combines with J gene TRBJ2-5; 9 bases match TRBD2. This CDR3 has 17 residues. CDR1 and CDR2 (germline): SEHNR, FQNEAQ (reference sequence). Here the CDR3 DNA reads TGCGCCAGCAGCCAAGATGGAGTTTTAGCGGGAGTTGAGGCCCAGTACTTC. Translated, it gives CASSQDGVLAGVEAQYF.

The rearrangement joins TRBV12-3 or TRBV12-4 to TRBJ2-2; D uncertain. The CDR3 is made up of 15 amino acids. Trimming took off 6 bases at V and 5 bases at J, with 16 bases between the two ends. In nucleotides, the CDR3 is TGTGCCAGCAGCCACGAATCTCCGGGTACCGGGGAGCTGTTTTTT. This codes for CASSHESPGTGELFF.

The chain combines TRBV5-1 with TRBJ2-2; D possibly corresponds to TRBD2 (6 bases). The CDR3 has 16 residues. Trimming took 0 bases from V and 1 from J, leaving 10 bases between them. The germline V gene encodes CDR1 SGHRS and CDR2 YFSETQ. CDR3 nucleotide sequence: TGCGCCAGCAGCTTGGCGGGTAGCGGGAACACCGGGGAGCTGTTTTTT. Its protein product is CASSLAGSGNTGELFF.